This T cell receptor (beta chain) was recorded in a study of Ad26.COV2.S vaccination and SARS-CoV-2 variants. As for the study in general: Administration of Ad26.COV2.S was intramuscular, either once or twice 56 days apart.

Findings and limits, study-wide: Similar non-spike TCR breadth was seen in vaccine and placebo recipients. Overall T cell responses may have been underestimated by the analyses of TCR breadth and depth.

Described treatment: roughly 18 received Ad26.COV2.S at low or high dose, single or two shots; five or six received placebo; per-sample allocation not given. It was on day 63 after the first vaccine or placebo injection that samples were taken. Comments on this clone: Antigen unknown.

Germline V gene data show CDR1 as LGHNA and CDR2 as YSLEER. V was pared by 0 bases and J by 6 bases, with 6 bases between. CDR3 length equals 13 residues. Measured with immunoSEQ multiplex PCR; TCRdb has only the in-frame clones, and not every one. The profile shows about 680,000 clones, roughly 90% of them singletons. The sequence was collected from a person aged 18-60 years who received the Ad26.COV2.S COVID-19 vaccine or a placebo. The material was peripheral blood, obtained in a trial of Ad26.COV2.S vaccine versus placebo. The chain is built from TRBV4-3 and TRBJ1-5; D is undetermined. CDR3 amino acids: CASSQDQSQPQHF. The CDR3 region has the DNA TGCGCCAGCAGCCAAGATCAGAGTCAGCCCCAGCATTTT.